This T cell receptor (beta chain) originates from a study of shared clonotypes between healthy human individuals. About the research overall: Aged 18 to 49, the donors were a couple of women and a few men.

The table came from immunoSEQ multiplex PCR; TCRdb's copy has only in-frame clones and leaves some out. The table has about 2 million clones, roughly 95% seen once; the top ten hold around 0.13%. Adult Caucasians living in Nashville, Tennessee made up all of the donors. Negatively enriched CD4+ T cells were divided by CD45RA into naive and memory. Sample: naive CD4+ T cells sorted from blood. Sample subset: CD45RA+ positively selected. This TCR was recovered from a man in his late teens or twenties in good health.

CDR3 in amino acids: CASSLVGGLSSGANVLTF. The CDR3 DNA sequence: TGTGCCAGCAGCTTAGTTGGGGGACTAAGCTCTGGGGCCAACGTCCTGACTTTC. The chain has TRBV7-6 and TRBJ2-6, with 7 nucleotides matching TRBD2. The CDR3 sequence is 18 residues long. Germline-derived CDR1 and CDR2 are SGHVS and FNYEAQ. Unmatched junction bases numbered 6, after V lost 1 base and J lost 0 bases.